A single T cell receptor (beta chain) is shown here with its context. V was pared by 5 bases and J by 10 bases, with 13 bases of the junction left unmatched. Germline lookup yields CDR1 SGHTA and CDR2 FQGNSA. This CDR3 contains 15 residues. This entry comes from a study of shared clonotypes between healthy human individuals. Clones were sequenced by immunoSEQ multiplex PCR, and TCRdb holds only the in-frame ones, with some missing. In the table there are about 660,000 clones, around 72% of which are singletons. The genes are TRBV7-2 and TRBJ2-1; 8 nucleotides agree with TRBD2. The material sequenced was memory CD4+ T cells sorted from blood. The subset here: CD45RA-negative fraction. The sequence was obtained from a woman in her 30s in good health. Written as DNA, the CDR3 is TGTGCCAGCAGCCACAGGGACCGGGGGGGTAGGGAGCAGTTCTTC. It translates to CASSHRDRGGREQFF.